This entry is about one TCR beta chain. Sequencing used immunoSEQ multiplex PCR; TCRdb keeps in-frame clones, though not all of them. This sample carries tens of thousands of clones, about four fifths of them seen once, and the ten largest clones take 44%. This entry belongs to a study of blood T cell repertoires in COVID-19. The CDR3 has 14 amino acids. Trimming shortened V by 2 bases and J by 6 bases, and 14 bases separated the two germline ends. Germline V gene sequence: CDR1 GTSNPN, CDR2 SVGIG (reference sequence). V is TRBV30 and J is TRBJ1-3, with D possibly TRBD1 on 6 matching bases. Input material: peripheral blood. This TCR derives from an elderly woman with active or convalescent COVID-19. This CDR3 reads CAWSHPTGSNTIYF. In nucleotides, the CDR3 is TGTGCCTGGAGTCACCCGACAGGTTCAAACACCATATATTTT.